Listed below are T cell receptor beta chains from one sample, sequenced in a study of blood T cell repertoires in COVID-19. This table comes from immunoSEQ multiplex PCR, and its TCRdb copy is limited to in-frame clones, with some not included. The table lists fewer than 700,000 clones, roughly nine tenths of them singletons. The sequencing input was peripheral blood. These receptors came from a woman aged 45-60 years with COVID-19, enrolled during active disease. The CDR3 runs from the conserved cysteine through the conserved F or W. D genes are given only for firm matches. The size entry is marked missing in some rows and otherwise reads once, few, many or a size class.

j_call clone_size d_call v_call cdr3_nt cdr3_aa
TRBJ2-2 . . TRBV6-1 TGTGCCAGCAGTGTGAGTATCAGGGTATCGGGTTATACCGGGGAGCTGTTTTTT CASSVSIRVSGYTGELFF
TRBJ1-1 . . TRBV9 TGTGCCAGCAGCGTAGGACTCACAGGGCGGACTGAAGCTTTCTTT CASSVGLTGRTEAFF
TRBJ2-1 . . TRBV12-2 TGTGCAAGTCGCGCCCTTAAGACTAGCGGGGACCAAAGGAGCTCCTACAATGAGCAGTTCTTC CASRALKTSGDQRSSYNEQFF
TRBJ2-7 . . TRBV24-1 TGTGCCACCATACGGCCAGGGAAAACCTACGAGCAGTACTTC CATIRPGKTYEQYF
TRBJ1-2 once . TRBV29-1 TGCAGCGTTCTCCCGCCCCTAACCTTC CSVLPPLTF
TRBJ2-7 . . TRBV9 TGTGCCAGCAGCGTCTTACAGGGCGGCGAGCAGTACTTC CASSVLQGGEQYF
TRBJ2-2 . TRBD2 TRBV10-3 TGTGCCGTCACTAGCGGTCCGAACACCGGGGAGCTGTTTTTT CAVTSGPNTGELFF
TRBJ1-5 . TRBD1 TRBV5-8 TGTGCCAGCAGCTACCAGGACAGGGTCGACATACAGGATCAGCCCCAGCATTTT CASSYQDRVDIQDQPQHF
TRBJ1-6 . . TRBV11-2 TGTGCCAGCAGCTTAGAGACCGGGCAGGGTTCTTCACCCCTCCACTTT CASSLETGQGSSPLHF
TRBJ2-2 . TRBD1 TRBV5-5 TGTGCCAGCAGCTTCGGGACAGCGAACACCGGGGAGCTGTTTTTT CASSFGTANTGELFF
TRBJ2-2 . . TRBV11-2 TGTGCCAGCAGCTTAGATAGGACTCCTGCCGGGGAGCTGTTTTTT CASSLDRTPAGELFF
TRBJ2-7 . TRBD1 TRBV6-5 TGTGCCAGCAGTTATTCCCGACAGGGGGCTACCTACGAGCAGTACTTC CASSYSRQGATYEQYF
TRBJ2-2 . . TRBV5-1 TGCGCCAGCAGCATCCTCGGCGGGACAGCGAACACCGGGGAGCTGTTTTTT CASSILGGTANTGELFF
TRBJ2-1 . TRBD2 TRBV7-3 TGTGCCAGCGGACTAGCGGGGGCGGGGAATGAGCAGTTCTTC CASGLAGAGNEQFF
TRBJ2-1 once TRBD2 TRBV13 TGTGCCAGCAGCTCTTCCGGGACTAGCGGTAGGAGTGAGCAGTTCTTC CASSSSGTSGRSEQFF
TRBJ1-4 . . TRBV30 TGTGCCTGGTCGACAGGTTGGGAAGAAAAACTGTTTTTT CAWSTGWEEKLFF
TRBJ2-3 . TRBD2 TRBV7-2 TGTGCCAGCAGCTCGGGACTAGCGGGGGGGGCAGATACGCAGTATTTT CASSSGLAGGADTQYF
TRBJ2-2 . . TRBV24-1 TGTGCCACCAGTGATTTCACAGTGGCGAACACCGGGGAGCTGTTTTTT CATSDFTVANTGELFF
TRBJ2-7 . TRBD2 TRBV4-1 TGCGCCAGCAGCCGAACCGGGACTAACTACGAGCAGTACTTC CASSRTGTNYEQYF
TRBJ1-2 . . TRBV5-4 TGTGCCAGCAGCTTGGGACGAGGAGGCTACACCTTC CASSLGRGGYTF
TRBJ2-1 . TRBD2 TRBV24-1 TGTGCCACCGGGGGGGAGGGACACAATGAGCAGTTCTTC CATGGEGHNEQFF
TRBJ2-2 . TRBD1 TRBV9 TGTGCCAGCAGCGTAGGGGGACAGGGCTTTAACACCGGGGAGCTGTTTTTT CASSVGGQGFNTGELFF
TRBJ2-3 . . TRBV19 TGTGCCAGTAGTACCATACTTAGCGGCTCAGATACGCAGTATTTT CASSTILSGSDTQYF
TRBJ1-2 few TRBD1 TRBV5-1 TGCGCCAGCAGCCCCGGGACAGGGGGCCGAACCTATGGCTACACCTTC CASSPGTGGRTYGYTF
TRBJ2-5 . . TRBV28 TGTGCCAGCAGTTTCTACAGGGAGACCCAGTACTTC CASSFYRETQYF
TRBJ1-2 . . TRBV19 TGTGCCAGTAGTGTCGACAGGAACTATGGCTACACCTTC CASSVDRNYGYTF
TRBJ1-3 . . TRBV7-8 TGTGCCAGCAGCTTGTCGACTGCTGGAAACACCATATATTTT CASSLSTAGNTIYF
TRBJ1-1 . TRBD1 TRBV19 TGTGCCAGTAGCTTGGGACAGGACGAAGCTTTCTTT CASSLGQDEAFF
TRBJ2-7 . TRBD1 TRBV27 TGTGCCAGCAGTTTAGGGACAGGGGGACACGAGCAGTACTTC CASSLGTGGHEQYF
TRBJ1-1 . . TRBV19 TGTGCCAGTAGTCTTCAGAATACTGAAGCTTTCTTT CASSLQNTEAFF
TRBJ1-1 . TRBD1 TRBV19 TGTGCCAGTAGTCCCGGGACAGGGATAATGAACACTGAAGCTTTCTTT CASSPGTGIMNTEAFF
TRBJ2-1 few TRBD2 TRBV7-3 TGTGCCAGCAGCGTTAGCGGGGGGATTTACAATGAGCAGTTCTTC CASSVSGGIYNEQFF
TRBJ1-6 . . TRBV5-1 TGCGCCAGCAGCTTGAGTTCTGGGCAGGGCAATTCACCCCTCCACTTT CASSLSSGQGNSPLHF
TRBJ2-7 . TRBD2 TRBV11-2 TGTGCCAGCAGCTTAAGTGGGACTAGCGGGGGGCTATACGAGCAGTACTTC CASSLSGTSGGLYEQYF
TRBJ2-2 . . TRBV28 TGTGCCAGCAGTTTCCAAGCGATTGGGGAGCTGTTTTTT CASSFQAIGELFF